The clone carrying this T cell receptor beta chain has only one observation. These data originate in a study of control samples from healthy donors and cancer patients. The V and J ends lost 0 bases and 4 bases respectively, with 10 bases between them. Germline V gives CDR1 SGHRS, CDR2 YFSETQ. The CDR3 sequence is 15 residues long. Generated by immunoSEQ multiplex PCR, the TCRdb table keeps only in-frame clones and is missing some. The table has approximately 150,000 clones, about 95% seen once. The specimen sequenced was PBMCs. This sequence originates from a man in his 60s with colorectal cancer. V gene TRBV5-1 combines with J gene TRBJ2-2, with D possibly matching TRBD1 (6 bases). This CDR3 reads CASSLEAGVTGELFF. The CDR3 DNA reads as TGCGCCAGCAGCTTGGAGGCAGGGGTCACCGGGGAGCTGTTTTTT.